This T cell receptor beta chain was sequenced for a study of blood T cell repertoires in COVID-19. Study overall: The samples span acute and convalescent COVID-19 from the United States, Italy and Spain. The analysed material was cDNA or gDNA that came from T cells, B-cell-depleted T cells, or PBMCs.

The CDR3 consists of 15 residues. V was shortened by 3 bases and J by 4 bases, with 16 bases between the two germline ends. Germline CDR1 MNHEY, CDR2 SMNVEV (reference sequence). The authors' processing: Amplifying reference gene primers gave estimates of nucleated cell counts. Only in-frame clones appear in the TCRdb table, and some are missing; sequencing was by immunoSEQ multiplex PCR. That table supplies the V and J calls and clone size; D and trimming were determined from the DNA. This table has 200,000 or so clones, 88% appearing once. Material for sequencing was peripheral blood. V and J are TRBV27 and TRBJ2-7, with D possibly TRBD1 on 5 matching bases. The sequence was collected from a woman aged 55 to 70 with acute or convalescent COVID-19. The CDR3 DNA is TGTGCCAGCAGTTTGGGGCCCCCGACGGTTTACGAGCAGTACTTC. This translates into CASSLGPPTVYEQYF.